This T cell receptor beta chain was obtained from a study of blood T cell repertoires in COVID-19. Study at large: The samples span acute and convalescent COVID-19 from the United States, Italy and Spain. Sources were T cells, B-cell-depleted T cells, or PBMCs; the material itself was cDNA or gDNA.

There are 12 residues in the CDR3. CDR1 is LNHDA, CDR2 SQIVND, per germline (reference sequence). The V end was cut by 9 bases, the J end by 3 bases, with 10 bases between. How the authors handled the data: Scientists estimated how many nucleated cells there were by amplifying reference gene primers. The table came from immunoSEQ multiplex PCR; TCRdb's copy has only in-frame clones and leaves some out. Clone size and V and J calls were adopted from that table, with D and trimming inferred from the DNA. Found here are around 190,000 clones, approximately 80% of them singletons; the top ten hold 11%. Patients at the Seattle site were enrolled during active infection and followed longitudinally.

The sequenced sample was peripheral blood. This receptor was taken from a woman between 40 and 55 years old with COVID-19, enrolled during active disease. The chain joins TRBV19 to TRBJ2-3; TRBD2 is a possible D gene (5 bases). The CDR3 DNA is TGTGCCAGCCAGTGCGGGACAGATACGCAGTATTTT. As protein: CASQCGTDTQYF.